The 22 T cell receptor beta chains presented below share a single source sample, sequenced in a study of blood T cell repertoires in COVID-19. Only in-frame clones appear in the TCRdb table, and some are missing; sequencing was by immunoSEQ multiplex PCR. The data contain around 280,000 clones, around 88% of them singletons. The sequencing sample was made of peripheral blood. The receptors stem from a young woman who had recovered from COVID-19.

This clone appeared once. The chain employs TRBV27 and TRBJ2-1, with TRBD2 as a possible D gene (5 bases). V lost 8 bases and J lost 5, with 13 bases in between. Per the germline V gene, CDR1 is MNHEY and CDR2 is SMNVEV (reference sequence). This CDR3 is 13 amino acids long. The CDR3 spells CASSPAAHNEQFF. In DNA, the CDR3 is TGTGCCAGCTCCCCAGCGGCTCACAATGAGCAGTTCTTC.

The chain links TRBV6-5 to TRBJ1-5; D not resolved. V lost 6 bases and J 5 bases, leaving 11 bases between the germline ends. This CDR3 has 13 residues. Germline-derived CDR1 and CDR2 are MNHEY and SVGAGI. The CDR3 here is CASRGQEDQPQHF. CDR3 sequence (DNA): TGTGCCAGCAGGGGCCAGGAGGATCAGCCCCAGCATTTT.

The chain is built from TRBV21-1 and TRBJ1-2; the table assigns TRBD1, which was not confirmed against the DNA. TRBV21-1 is given as a pseudogene. CDR3 length: 15 amino acids. CDR3 bases: TGTGCCAGCAGCGTCAGACAGGAGGTAAACTATGGCTACACCTTC. Translation gives CASSVRQEVNYGYTF.

This clone was seen just once. The chain carries TRBV2 and TRBJ1-2; 8 bases agree with TRBD1. The J segment lost 2 bases and the V segment lost 6 bases, leaving 5 bases of the junction unmatched. The germline V gene encodes CDR1 SNHLY and CDR2 FYNNEI. CDR3 size: 14 residues. CDR3 sequence (DNA): TGTGCCAGCAGAGTGACAGGGGTCAACTATGGCTACACCTTC. Translating it yields CASRVTGVNYGYTF.

J is TRBJ2-2 and V is TRBV5-5, with 9 bases matching TRBD1. Germline values: CDR1 SGHKS, CDR2 YYEKEE (reference sequence). The V gene end was trimmed by 5 bases and the J gene end by 1 base; junction bases not matched to a gene: 3. This CDR3 region has 15 residues. CDR3 nucleotides: TGTGCCAGCAGAAAGGGACAGGGGAACACCGGGGAGCTGTTTTTT. It is translated as CASRKGQGNTGELFF.

The chain couples TRBV5-4 to TRBJ2-1; D is unclear. The germline V gene encodes CDR1 SGHNT and CDR2 YYREEE (reference sequence). The CDR3 runs 13 residues. With 3 bases removed from V and 6 bases from J, the gap between germline ends came to 10 bases. The CDR3 reads CASSYLESNEQFF. The CDR3 nucleotides are TGTGCCAGCAGCTACCTAGAGAGCAATGAGCAGTTCTTC.

The chain uses TRBV15 and TRBJ1-2; D not resolved. The germline gives CDR1 LNHNV, CDR2 YYDKDF (reference sequence). The CDR3 has 14 amino acids. V lost 0 bases to trimming and J lost 9 bases, with 14 bases between them. CDR3 sequence: CATSRDADSVRYTF. The DNA for the CDR3 is TGTGCCACCAGCAGAGATGCAGACTCTGTACGCTACACCTTC.

The V gene is TRBV2, the J gene TRBJ1-1, with D tentatively TRBD1 (5 bases). There are 13 residues in the CDR3. Germline-derived CDR1 and CDR2 are SNHLY and FYNNEI. V was clipped by 10 bases and J by 1 base, with 13 bases between them. CDR3 amino acids: CATLTEANTEAFF. CDR3 nucleotides: TGTGCCACCCTGACAGAGGCGAACACTGAAGCTTTCTTT. Filled out from reference TRBV2 and TRBJ1-1, the complete variable domain reads EPEVTQTPSHQVTQMGQEVILRCVPISNHLYFYWYRQILGQKVEFLVSFYNNEISEKSEIFDDQFSVERPDGSNFTLKIRSTKLEDSAMYFCATLTEANTEAFFGQGTRLTVV.

CDR3 DNA sequence: TGTGCCAGCAACCGCGGCGGGAGTGGGACAGATACGCAGTATTTT. Protein: CASNRGGSGTDTQYF. The chain joins TRBV9 to TRBJ2-3; 7 bases are shared with TRBD2. The CDR3 sequence is 15 residues long. The trim removed 6 bases at V and 3 bases at J, leaving 10 bases unmatched. In germline, CDR1 is SGDLS, CDR2 YYNGEE. Variable domain in full (rest from reference TRBV9 and TRBJ2-3): DSGVTQTPKHLITATGQRVTLRCSPRSGDLSVYWYQQSLDQGLQFLIQYYNGEERAKGNILERFSAQQFPDLHSELNLSSLELGDSALYFCASNRGGSGTDTQYFGPGTRLTVL.

The rearrangement joins TRBV7-2 to TRBJ1-1; TRBD1 might be the D (5 bases). Trimming removed 5 bases from V and 3 bases from J, with 13 bases in between. The CDR3 is made up of 14 amino acids. CDR1 and CDR2 (germline): SGHTA, FQGNSA. The CDR3 DNA reads as TGTGCCAGCAGCGATCGGACACTTTACACTGAAGCTTTCTTT. The encoded protein is CASSDRTLYTEAFF.

About this clone: Other nucleotide sequences in the sample specify the same CDR3. V is TRBV3-1 (or the pseudogene TRBV3-2) and J is TRBJ2-7; TRBD2 is a possible D gene (5 bases). V lost 1 base and J 9 bases, leaving 10 bases between the germline ends. The CDR3 spans 12 residues. Germline V lookup: CDR1 LGHDT, CDR2 YNNKEL (reference sequence). The CDR3: CASSQAGGGQYF. The DNA of the CDR3 is TGTGCCAGCAGCCAAGCCGGTGGAGGGCAGTACTTC.

The V call is TRBV28, the J call TRBJ2-3; 11 bases align to TRBD2. This CDR3 has 16 amino acids. V was pared by 8 bases and J by 0 bases, with 7 bases of the junction left unmatched. In germline, CDR1 is MDHEN, CDR2 SYDVKM. CDR3 amino acids: CASSEGLAVSTDTQYF. The CDR3 DNA sequence: TGTGCCAGCTCGGAGGGACTAGCGGTTAGCACAGATACGCAGTATTTT.

V and J are TRBV4-2 and TRBJ2-5; D perhaps matches TRBD1 (5 bases). V was trimmed by 0 bases and J by 2 bases, leaving 10 bases between them. The CDR3 is made up of 15 amino acids. Germline CDR1 and CDR2: LGHNA and YNFKEQ. CDR3: CASSQDRQTQETQYF. The CDR3 coding sequence is TGTGCCAGCAGCCAAGATAGACAGACACAAGAGACCCAGTACTTC.

This clone was counted at least ten times. CDR3 sequence reads: CASSEHPGDTGELFF. CDR3 sequence (DNA): TGTGCCAGCAGCGAACACCCAGGGGACACCGGGGAGCTGTTTTTT. The genes are TRBV9 and TRBJ2-2; D is possibly TRBD1 (6 bases). Germline V gene sequence: CDR1 SGDLS, CDR2 YYNGEE. The germline V and J ends were trimmed by 3 bases and 3 bases, with 12 bases remaining between them. The CDR3 totals 15 residues.

This chain links TRBV5-1 with TRBJ1-2, with no clear D. The CDR3 spans 13 residues. The germline CDR1 and CDR2 sequences are SGHRS and YFSETQ. Trimming left V 0 bases short and J 4 bases short, with 7 bases between. CDR3 coding DNA: TGCGCCAGCAGCTTGGAACAGTTCTATGGCTACACCTTC. Translation: CASSLEQFYGYTF.

The J gene is TRBJ2-7, the V gene TRBV11-2; 9 bases are shared with TRBD2. The trim removed 6 bases at V and 2 bases at J, leaving 2 bases unmatched. This CDR3 has 13 residues. The V gene's germline CDR1 is SGHAT and CDR2 FQNNGV. The CDR3 reads CASRKRGAYEQYF. The CDR3 DNA reads TGTGCCAGCAGAAAGCGGGGGGCCTACGAGCAGTACTTC.

V and J are TRBV24-1 and TRBJ2-7, with 9 positions matching TRBD1. CDR1 and CDR2 from the germline V gene are KGHDR and SFDVKD. The CDR3 has 13 residues. J was trimmed by 2 bases and V by 9 bases; bases with no gene match: 4. The CDR3 region has the DNA TGTGCCACCGGGACAGGGACCCCCTACGAGCAGTACTTC. Protein sequence: CATGTGTPYEQYF.

The V gene is TRBV19, the J gene TRBJ2-1, with 9 positions matching TRBD1. After removal of 4 bases from V and 6 bases from J, the junction contained 4 bases not matched to a gene. Looked up from germline, CDR1 is LNHDA and CDR2 is SQIVND (reference sequence). There are 14 residues in the CDR3. CDR3 loop: CASSTGTGFNEQFF. The CDR3 region has the DNA TGTGCCAGTAGTACCGGGACAGGGTTCAATGAGCAGTTCTTC.

The chain uses TRBV7-2 and TRBJ2-2; maybe TRBD2 (5 bases). Per germline, CDR1 SGHTA and CDR2 FQGNSA. CDR3 size: 14 residues. The V end lost 2 bases, the J end lost 11 bases, and 15 bases lay between the germline ends. CDR3 in amino acids: CASSLFSRTFELFF. CDR3 nucleotide sequence: TGTGCCAGCAGCTTATTTTCAAGGACTTTCGAGCTGTTTTTT.

The chain recombines TRBV6-4 with TRBJ2-1; TRBD1 aligns across 8 bases. Trimming cost V 3 bases and J 0 bases; bases outside gene matches: 1. The CDR3 extends over 15 amino acids. Looked up from germline, CDR1 is MRHNA and CDR2 is SNTAGT. CDR3 in amino acids: CASSETGGSYNEQFF. The CDR3 coding sequence is TGTGCCAGCAGTGAAACAGGGGGCTCCTACAATGAGCAGTTCTTC.

This clone was counted only a few times. The CDR3: CASSFMAGNNEQFF. For the CDR3, the DNA is TGTGCCAGCAGCTTCATGGCGGGGAACAATGAGCAGTTCTTC. The rearrangement joins TRBV7-9 to TRBJ2-1; D may be TRBD2 (6 bases). The CDR3 runs to 14 residues. Germline assignment: CDR1 SEHNR and CDR2 FQNEAQ (reference sequence). Deletions cut 3 bases from V and 5 bases from J, with 11 bases between.

The chain recombines TRBV6-4 with TRBJ2-3; maybe TRBD2 (6 bases). V was clipped by 4 bases and J by 4 bases, with 21 bases between them. The germline CDR1 and CDR2 sequences are MRHNA and SNTAGT. The CDR3 totals 17 residues. The DNA of the CDR3 is TGTGCCAGCAGTGTTACCGGACCCCCAAAGCGGGCAGATACGCAGTATTTT. Amino acids: CASSVTGPPKRADTQYF.